This passage covers 18 T cell receptor beta chains from one sample sequenced in a study of T cell changes during pregnancy in multiple sclerosis. Profiled with immunoSEQ multiplex PCR; TCRdb holds only in-frame clones, not every one. The sample holds 65,000 to 80,000 clones, roughly 92% seen once. Here the sequenced sample was CD4+ T cells from peripheral blood mononuclear cells, taken before pregnancy. These receptors were obtained from a female donor with multiple sclerosis, enrolled in a pregnancy study.

This clone was seen just once. The chain is built from TRBV25-1 and TRBJ1-1; 9 bases map to TRBD1. From germline, CDR1 is MGHDK and CDR2 SYGVNS. This CDR3 is built from 13 residues. Trimming cost V 4 bases and J 6 bases; bases outside gene matches: 3. CDR3 sequence: CASSVQGAPEAFF. The CDR3 DNA is TGTGCCAGCAGTGTACAGGGGGCCCCTGAAGCTTTCTTT.

The rearrangement joins TRBV19 to TRBJ1-2; the D is unclear. The CDR3 loop spans 14 amino acids. Trimming removed 2 bases from V and 1 base from J, with 8 bases in between. CDR1 is LNHDA and CDR2 is SQIVND in the germline V gene (reference sequence). In DNA form, the CDR3 reads TGTGCCAGTAGTATACGCCACAGTAACTATGGCTACACCTTC. This encodes CASSIRHSNYGYTF. The full variable domain, with the rest looked up from reference TRBV19 and TRBJ1-2, is DGGITQSPKYLFRKEGQNVTLSCEQNLNHDAMYWYRQDPGQGLRLIYYSQIVNDFQKGDIAEGYSVSREKKESFPLTVTSAQKNPTAFYLCASSIRHSNYGYTFGSGTRLTVV.

J is TRBJ1-1 and V is TRBV10-3; the match to TRBD1 covers 9 bases. Trimming cost V 6 bases and J 4 bases; bases outside gene matches: 3. The CDR3 runs 13 residues. Germline V lookup: CDR1 ENHRY, CDR2 SYGVKD. The DNA for the CDR3 is TGTGCCATCAGGGAGACAGGGGGCACTGAAGCTTTCTTT. Translation gives CAIRETGGTEAFF.

V and J are TRBV7-2 and TRBJ2-1; 13 nucleotides align to TRBD2. Germline CDR1 and CDR2: SGHTA and FQGNSA. V lost 5 bases to trimming and J lost 4 bases; unmatched junction nucleotides: 5. The CDR3 covers 16 residues. Written as DNA, the CDR3 is TGTGCCAGCAGCGCGATACTAGCGGGGGGGTACAATGAGCAGTTCTTC. Its protein is CASSAILAGGYNEQFF. The variable domain in full, with the rest retrieved from reference TRBV7-2 and TRBJ2-1, is GAGVSQSPSNKVTEKGKDVELRCDPISGHTALYWYRQSLGQGLEFLIYFQGNSAPDKSGLPSDRFSAERTGGSVSTLTIQRTQQEDSAVYLCASSAILAGGYNEQFFGPGTRLTVL.

The chain couples TRBV29-1 to TRBJ1-5, with a possible D match to TRBD1 (5 bases). V lost 4 bases and J 5 bases, leaving 15 bases between the germline ends. The germline V gene has CDR1 SQVTM and CDR2 ANQGSEA. The CDR3 extends over 14 amino acids. CDR3 in amino acids: CSVGGGGRDQPQHF. CDR3 sequence (DNA): TGCAGCGTTGGCGGGGGAGGGAGAGATCAGCCCCAGCATTTT.

The chain is built from TRBV2 and TRBJ2-7; weak D call: TRBD1 (6 bases). V was trimmed by 4 bases and J by 1 base, leaving 11 bases between them. Germline V lookup: CDR1 SNHLY, CDR2 FYNNEI. The CDR3 sequence is 14 residues long. The CDR3 region is CASSGGRGSYEQYF. The CDR3 region has the DNA TGTGCCAGCAGTGGGGGCAGGGGTTCCTACGAGCAGTACTTC.

The chain joins TRBV20-1 to TRBJ1-6; D perhaps matches TRBD1 (5 bases). The CDR3 has 11 amino acids. With 5 bases removed from V and 7 bases from J, the gap between germline ends came to 6 bases. Germline CDR1 reads DFQATT; CDR2 reads SNEGSKA (reference sequence). The CDR3 nucleotides are TGCAGTGCTCCAGGGAATTCACCCCTCCACTTT. Its protein product is CSAPGNSPLHF.

The chain carries TRBV4-2 and TRBJ2-7; D remains ambiguous. Looked up from germline, CDR1 is LGHNA and CDR2 is YNFKEQ. V lost 1 base and J 5 bases, leaving 12 bases between the germline ends. The CDR3 has 14 amino acids. The CDR3 DNA is TGTGCCAGCAGCCAAGGCCCAAGGAGTGACGAGCAGTACTTC. Its protein is CASSQGPRSDEQYF.

This chain uses TRBV6-1 with TRBJ1-5, with TRBD1 as a possible D gene (6 bases). The CDR3 spans 14 residues. Trimming took off 4 bases at V and 0 bases at J, with 7 bases between the two ends. Germline V gene data show CDR1 as MNHNS and CDR2 as SASEGT. For the CDR3, the DNA is TGTGCCAGCAGTGCAGGGGATAGCAATCAGCCCCAGCATTTT. Translated: CASSAGDSNQPQHF.

The gene calls are TRBV28 and TRBJ1-3, with 8 bases that match TRBD1. V trimming: 5 bases; J trimming: 0 bases; junction bases outside the gene matches: 6. CDR3 length: 16 amino acids. The V gene's germline CDR1 is MDHEN and CDR2 SYDVKM. CDR3 amino acids: CASSLTGGVSGNTIYF. The CDR3 DNA reads as TGTGCCAGCAGTCTTACAGGGGGGGTCTCTGGAAACACCATATATTTT.

On this clone: Other nucleotide sequences from this sample produce the same CDR3. The CDR3 here is CASSLDGSNQPQHF. CDR3 nucleotide sequence: TGCGCCAGCAGCTTGGACGGTTCCAATCAGCCCCAGCATTTT. The chain employs TRBV5-1 and TRBJ1-5; D gene uncertain. V was trimmed by 0 bases and J by 3 bases, leaving 7 bases between them. The germline gives CDR1 SGHRS, CDR2 YFSETQ. This CDR3 region has 14 residues.

The V and J genes are TRBV6-5 and TRBJ1-3; D remains unclear. Between the trimmed V and J ends, which lost 2 bases and 0 bases, there was a span of 8 bases. CDR1 MNHEY and CDR2 SVGAGI come from the germline V gene. The CDR3 loop spans 15 amino acids. The CDR3 sequence is CASSYARSSGNTIYF. The CDR3, as DNA: TGTGCCAGCAGTTACGCGCGGAGCTCTGGAAACACCATATATTTT.

V gene TRBV28 combines with J gene TRBJ2-3; D is unresolved. CDR1 and CDR2 (germline): MDHEN, SYDVKM. V lost 4 bases, J lost 2 bases, and 7 bases lay in between. The CDR3 has 13 amino acids. Here the CDR3 DNA reads TGTGCCAGCAGTTCCTCCCTCACAGATACGCAGTATTTT. Its translation: CASSSSLTDTQYF. The variable domain in full, with the rest retrieved from reference TRBV28 and TRBJ2-3, is DVKVTQSSRYLVKRTGEKVFLECVQDMDHENMFWYRQDPGLGLRLIYFSYDVKMKEKGDIPEGYSVSREKKERFSLILESASTNQTSMYLCASSSSLTDTQYFGPGTRLTVL.

The J gene is TRBJ2-7, the V gene TRBV6-5, with TRBD2 matching 7 bases. CDR3 length: 15 residues. Germline CDR1 is MNHEY and CDR2 is SVGAGI. Trimming removed 3 bases from V and 2 bases from J; junction bases left unmatched: 7. In DNA, the CDR3 is TGTGCCAGCAGTTATTCTAGCGGCCGCCCCTACGAGCAGTACTTC. It encodes CASSYSSGRPYEQYF.

This chain connects TRBV11-1 to TRBJ2-1; TRBD2 agrees at 10 bases. Germline V gene sequence: CDR1 SGHAT, CDR2 FQDESV (reference sequence). The CDR3 spans 14 residues. With 4 bases clipped from V and 8 bases from J, the junction kept 5 bases outside the gene matches. CDR3 in DNA: TGTGCCAGCAGCTACGGACTAGCGGAGGATGAGCAGTTCTTC. This gives the protein CASSYGLAEDEQFF. Full variable domain (rest looked up from reference TRBV11-1 and TRBJ2-1): EAEVAQSPRYKITEKSQAVAFWCDPISGHATLYWYRQILGQGPELLVQFQDESVVDDSQLPKDRFSAERLKGVDSTLKIQPAELGDSAMYLCASSYGLAEDEQFFGPGTRLTVL.

The rearrangement uses TRBV5-1 and TRBJ2-3; a weak D match, TRBD2 (5 bases). This CDR3 contains 18 residues. The V and J ends lost 6 bases and 0 bases respectively, with 23 bases between them. Per the germline V gene, CDR1 is SGHRS and CDR2 is YFSETQ. The chain's CDR3 is CASIMGGSTTPSTDTQYF. The CDR3 DNA is TGCGCCAGCATCATGGGCGGGTCCACTACCCCTAGCACAGATACGCAGTATTTT. The full variable domain, its missing parts supplied by reference TRBV5-1 and TRBJ2-3, is KAGVTQTPRYLIKTRGQQVTLSCSPISGHRSVSWYQQTPGQGLQFLFEYFSETQRNKGNFPGRFSGRQFSNSRSEMNVSTLELGDSALYLCASIMGGSTTPSTDTQYFGPGTRLTVL.

The chain combines TRBV10-3 with TRBJ2-3; TRBD1 matches 8 bases. Germline V CDR1 and CDR2: ENHRY, SYGVKD. The junction had 3 bases not matched to a gene; V was cut back by 3 bases and J by 1 base. This CDR3 comprises 15 residues. CDR3 residues: CAISEQGVRTDTQYF. CDR3 coding DNA: TGTGCCATCAGTGAACAGGGGGTGCGCACAGATACGCAGTATTTT.

The V call is TRBV2, the J call TRBJ2-5; a weak D match, TRBD2 (7 bases). The V end was cut by 8 bases, the J end by 5 bases, with 12 bases between. This CDR3 is built from 12 residues. Germline values: CDR1 SNHLY, CDR2 FYNNEI. The CDR3: CASLRGGETQYF. The CDR3 DNA is TGTGCCAGCCTCAGGGGAGGGGAGACCCAGTACTTC. The whole variable domain, filled in from reference TRBV2 and TRBJ2-5, reads EPEVTQTPSHQVTQMGQEVILRCVPISNHLYFYWYRQILGQKVEFLVSFYNNEISEKSEIFDDQFSVERPDGSNFTLKIRSTKLEDSAMYFCASLRGGETQYFGPGTRLLVL.